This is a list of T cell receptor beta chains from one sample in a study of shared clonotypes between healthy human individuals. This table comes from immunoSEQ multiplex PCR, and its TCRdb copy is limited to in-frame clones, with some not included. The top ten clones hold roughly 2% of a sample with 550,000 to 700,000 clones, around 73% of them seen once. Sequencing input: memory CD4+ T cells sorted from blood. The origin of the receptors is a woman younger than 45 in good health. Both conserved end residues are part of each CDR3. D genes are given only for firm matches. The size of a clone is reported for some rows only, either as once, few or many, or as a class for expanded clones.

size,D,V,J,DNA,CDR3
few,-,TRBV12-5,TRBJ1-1,TGTGCTAGTGGTTTGGGACCTGTGGGCACTGAAGCTTTCTTT,CASGLGPVGTEAFF
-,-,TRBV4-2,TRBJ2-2,TGTGCCAGCAGCCAAGCGGGAACGAACACCGGGGAGCTGTTTTTT,CASSQAGTNTGELFF
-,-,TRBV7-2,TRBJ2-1,TGTGCCAGCAGCTTAGAGTACCTTAGGGTCGATGAGCAGTTCTTC,CASSLEYLRVDEQFF
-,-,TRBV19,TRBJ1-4,TGTGCCAGTATGGTCGGCGGTGCAACTAATGAAAAACTGTTTTTT,CASMVGGATNEKLFF
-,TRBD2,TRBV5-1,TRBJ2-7,TGCGCCAGCAGCCCAGGGACTAGCGCGACCGACTCCTACGAGCAGTACTTC,CASSPGTSATDSYEQYF
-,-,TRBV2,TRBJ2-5,TGTGCCAGCAGAGAGACGGTAGAAGAGACCCAGTACTTC,CASRETVEETQYF
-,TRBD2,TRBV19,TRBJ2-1,TGTGCCAGTAGTGGCCTAGCGGCATACAATGAGCAGTTCTTC,CASSGLAAYNEQFF
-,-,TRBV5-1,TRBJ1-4,TGCGCCAGCAGCTTGGGGCCGGGAAATGAAAAACTGTTTTTT,CASSLGPGNEKLFF
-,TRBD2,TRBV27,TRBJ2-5,TGTGCCAGCAGTCCCCAGCGACTAGCGAAAGAGACCCAGTACTTC,CASSPQRLAKETQYF
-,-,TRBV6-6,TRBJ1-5,TGTGCCAGCAGTCGGGCGGGTCTAAGCAATCAGCCCCAGCATTTT,CASSRAGLSNQPQHF
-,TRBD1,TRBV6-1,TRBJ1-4,TGTGCCAGCAGAGGGGACAGGCGCGAAAAACTGTTTTTT,CASRGDRREKLFF
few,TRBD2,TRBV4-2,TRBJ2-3,TGTGCCAGCAGCCAACATAGCGGGGGCACAGATACGCAGTATTTT,CASSQHSGGTDTQYF
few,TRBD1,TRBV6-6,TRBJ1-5,TGTGCCAGCAGCGGGGACAGGGGGCGCAATCAGCCCCAGCATTTT,CASSGDRGRNQPQHF
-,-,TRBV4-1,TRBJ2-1,TGCGCCAGCAGCCAAGGACAGTCGCGGGCGTACAATGAGCAGTTCTTC,CASSQGQSRAYNEQFF
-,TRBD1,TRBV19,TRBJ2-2,TGTGCCACCCGAGGACAGGGAGGAACCGGGGAGCTGTTTTTT,CATRGQGGTGELFF
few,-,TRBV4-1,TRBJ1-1,TGCGCCAGCAGCGCACGGGGACAGAACACTGAAGCTTTCTTT,CASSARGQNTEAFF
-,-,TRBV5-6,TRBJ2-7,TGTGCCAGCAGCTTGGCAGGGCAGGGGACGTACGAGCAGTACTTC,CASSLAGQGTYEQYF
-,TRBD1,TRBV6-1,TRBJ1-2,TGTGCCAGCGAACGTCAAGGGGGCGGATATGGCTACACCTTC,CASERQGGGYGYTF
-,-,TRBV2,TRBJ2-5,TGTGCCAGCAATCGAGGCATCTTGGCCGAGACCCAGTACTTC,CASNRGILAETQYF
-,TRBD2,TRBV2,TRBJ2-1,TGTGCCAGCAGGCGTTATCAAGCGGGAGTGCACAATGAGCAGTTCTTC,CASRRYQAGVHNEQFF
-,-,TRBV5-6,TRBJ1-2,TGTGCCAGCAGCTTTCCTGGACACGGACACAATTTCTATGGCTACACCTTC,CASSFPGHGHNFYGYTF
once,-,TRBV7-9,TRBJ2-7,TGTGCCAGCAGCTTTAACCGGCAGGAGCTCATTTCGTACGAGCAGTACTTC,CASSFNRQELISYEQYF
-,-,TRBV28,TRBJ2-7,TGTGCCACCGGAGCGGGTCCGGCCTACGAGCAGTACTTC,CATGAGPAYEQYF
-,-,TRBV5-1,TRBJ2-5,TGCGCCAGCAGCCCCGGAACTCCCAGAGAGACCCAGTACTTC,CASSPGTPRETQYF
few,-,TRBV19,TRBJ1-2,TGTGCCAGTAGTTCGGGACGGATGAACGGCTACACCTTC,CASSSGRMNGYTF
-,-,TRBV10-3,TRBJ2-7,TGTGCCATACGGACAGAAGGGAATTCATACGAGCAGTACTTC,CAIRTEGNSYEQYF
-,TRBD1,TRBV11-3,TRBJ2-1,TGTGCCAGCAGCTTCGGACAGGGCGACCAGATCTTC,CASSFGQGDQIF
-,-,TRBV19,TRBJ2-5,TGTGCCAGTAGTATAACAGGTCTCCAAGAGACCCAGTACTTC,CASSITGLQETQYF
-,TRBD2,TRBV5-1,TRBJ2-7,TGCGCCAGCAGCAGGGGGACTAGCGGGGGCTCCTACGAGCAGTACTTC,CASSRGTSGGSYEQYF
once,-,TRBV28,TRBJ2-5,TGTGCCAGCAGTCAAGGAACCCTGACAGAGACCCAGTACTTC,CASSQGTLTETQYF
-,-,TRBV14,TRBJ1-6,TGTGCCAGCAGCCTAGTCTGGGGGGGTTCACCCCTCCACTTT,CASSLVWGGSPLHF
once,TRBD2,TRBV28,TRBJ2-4,TGTGCCAGCAGGACCGGCGGGACTAGCGGGCACAAAAACATTCAGTACTTC,CASRTGGTSGHKNIQYF
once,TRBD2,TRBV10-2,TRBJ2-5,TGCGCCAGCAGGGAAGCGGGAGGGGAGACCCAGTACTTC,CASREAGGETQYF
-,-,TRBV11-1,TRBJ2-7,TGTGCCAGCAGCCCTGGACGGAACTACGAGCAGTACTTC,CASSPGRNYEQYF
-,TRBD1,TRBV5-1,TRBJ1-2,TGCGCCAGCAGCTTACAGGGGGAAGTGGATGGCTACACCTTC,CASSLQGEVDGYTF
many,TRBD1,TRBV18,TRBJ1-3,TGTGCCAGCTCACCGATCAGACAGGGCCCCTCTGGAAACACCATATATTTT,CASSPIRQGPSGNTIYF